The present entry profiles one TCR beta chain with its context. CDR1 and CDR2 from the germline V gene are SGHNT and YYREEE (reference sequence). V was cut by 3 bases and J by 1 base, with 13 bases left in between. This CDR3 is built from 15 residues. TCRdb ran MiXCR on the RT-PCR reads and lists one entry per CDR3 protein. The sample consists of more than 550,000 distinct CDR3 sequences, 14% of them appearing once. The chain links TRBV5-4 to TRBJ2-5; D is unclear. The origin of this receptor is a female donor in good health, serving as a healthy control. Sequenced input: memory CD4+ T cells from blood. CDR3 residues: CASSSPRGPQETQYF. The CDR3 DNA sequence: TGTGCCAGCAGCTCGCCTCGCGGCCCCCAAGAGACCCAGTACTTC. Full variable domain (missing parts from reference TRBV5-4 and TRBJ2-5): ETGVTQSPTHLIKTRGQQVTLRCSSQSGHNTVSWYQQALGQGPQFIFQYYREEENGRGNFPPRFSGLQFPNYSSELNVNALELDDSALYLCASSSPRGPQETQYFGPGTRLLVL.